The following is a T cell receptor beta chain sequence with its context. Original processing notes: How many nucleated cells were present was estimated from reference gene primer amplification. Here immunoSEQ multiplex PCR was the method, and the copy in TCRdb shows in-frame clones only, minus some. That table is the source of V, J and clone size, and D and trimming were worked out from the DNA. The sample shows 30,000 to 40,000 clones, about 91% of them seen only once. Trimming left V 0 bases short and J 6 bases short, with 18 bases between. The CDR3 totals 17 residues. The germline CDR1 and CDR2 sequences are LGHDT and YNNKEL (reference sequence). The source of the sample is a study of blood T cell repertoires in COVID-19.

Sequencing was carried out using peripheral blood. The J gene is TRBJ1-3, the V gene TRBV3-1 (or the pseudogene TRBV3-2); D is possibly TRBD1 (6 bases). This clonotype originated in a human donor in a cohort sampled during active COVID-19. The CDR3 DNA is TGTGCCAGCAGCCAAGAACCCCTCGGGGGGCAGTTAAACACCATATATTTT. Translation: CASSQEPLGGQLNTIYF.